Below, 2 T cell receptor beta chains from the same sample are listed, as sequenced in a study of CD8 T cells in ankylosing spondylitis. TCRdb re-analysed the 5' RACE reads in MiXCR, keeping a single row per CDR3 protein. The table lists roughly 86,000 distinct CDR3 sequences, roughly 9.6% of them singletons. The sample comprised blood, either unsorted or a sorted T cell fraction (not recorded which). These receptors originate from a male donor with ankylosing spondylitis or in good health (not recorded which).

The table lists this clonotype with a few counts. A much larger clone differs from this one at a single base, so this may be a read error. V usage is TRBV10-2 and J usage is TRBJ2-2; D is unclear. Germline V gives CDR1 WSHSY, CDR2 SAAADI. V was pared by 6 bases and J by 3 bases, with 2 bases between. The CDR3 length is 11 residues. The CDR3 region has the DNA TGCGCCAGCAGGGACACCGGGGAGCTGTTTTTT. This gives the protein CASRDTGELFF.

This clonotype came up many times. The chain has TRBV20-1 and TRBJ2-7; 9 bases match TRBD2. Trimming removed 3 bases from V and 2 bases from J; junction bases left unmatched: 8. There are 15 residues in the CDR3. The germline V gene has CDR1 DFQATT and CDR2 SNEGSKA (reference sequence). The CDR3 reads CSASSSGGLPYEQYF. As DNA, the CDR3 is TGCAGTGCTAGCAGCAGCGGGGGGCTTCCCTACGAGCAGTACTTC.